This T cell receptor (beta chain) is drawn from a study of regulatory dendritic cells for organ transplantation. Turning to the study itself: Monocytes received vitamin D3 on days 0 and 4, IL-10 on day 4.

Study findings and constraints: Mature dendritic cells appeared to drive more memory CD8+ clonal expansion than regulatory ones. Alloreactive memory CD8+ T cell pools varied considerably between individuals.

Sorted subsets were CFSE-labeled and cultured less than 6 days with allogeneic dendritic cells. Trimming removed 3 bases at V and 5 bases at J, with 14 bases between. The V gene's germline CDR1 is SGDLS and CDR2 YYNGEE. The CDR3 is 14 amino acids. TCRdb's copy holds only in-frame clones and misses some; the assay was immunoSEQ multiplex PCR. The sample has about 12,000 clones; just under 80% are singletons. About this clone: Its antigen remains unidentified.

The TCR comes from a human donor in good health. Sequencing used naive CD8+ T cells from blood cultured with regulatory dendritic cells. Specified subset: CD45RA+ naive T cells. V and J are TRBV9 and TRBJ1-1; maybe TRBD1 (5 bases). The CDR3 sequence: CASSAGGGRTEAFF. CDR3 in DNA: TGTGCCAGCAGCGCCGGGGGGGGGAGAACTGAAGCTTTCTTT.